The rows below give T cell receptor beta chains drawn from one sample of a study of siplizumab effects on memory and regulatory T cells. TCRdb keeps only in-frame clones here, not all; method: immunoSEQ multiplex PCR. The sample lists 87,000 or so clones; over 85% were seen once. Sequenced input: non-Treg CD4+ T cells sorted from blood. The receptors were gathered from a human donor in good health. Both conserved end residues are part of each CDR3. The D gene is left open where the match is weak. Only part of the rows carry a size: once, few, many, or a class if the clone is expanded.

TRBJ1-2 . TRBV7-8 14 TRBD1 TGTGCCAGCAGCCAAGGGGGCAGAAACTATGGCTACACCTTC CASSQGGRNYGYTF
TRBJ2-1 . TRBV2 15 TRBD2 TGTGCCAGCAGTGACGGGGGGGGAGTCTACAATGAGCAGTTCTTC CASSDGGGVYNEQFF
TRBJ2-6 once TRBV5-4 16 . TGTGCCAGCAGCCCGGACGGGTCGCCTGGGGCCAACGTCCTGACTTTC CASSPDGSPGANVLTF
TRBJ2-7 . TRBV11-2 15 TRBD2 TGTGCCAGCAGCTTAGGGTTAGCGGGGCCCTACGAGCAGTACTTC CASSLGLAGPYEQYF
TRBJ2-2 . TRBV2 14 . TGTGCCAGCGCAGGGTTCGGGAACACCGGGGAGCTGTTTTTT CASAGFGNTGELFF
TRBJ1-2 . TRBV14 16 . TGTGCCAGCAGCCAAGGTCTGTCCCGGGGTACCTATGGCTACACCTTC CASSQGLSRGTYGYTF
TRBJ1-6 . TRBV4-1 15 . TGCGCCAGCAGCCAGATTGACAGTTCTAACTTCCTCCTCCACTTT CASSQIDSSNFLLHF
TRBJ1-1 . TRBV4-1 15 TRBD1 TGCGCCAGCAGCCCCTGGACAGGGACGAACACTGAAGCTTTCTTT CASSPWTGTNTEAFF
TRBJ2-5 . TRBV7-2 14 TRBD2 TGTGCCAGCAAGACTAGCGGGGGACCGGGGACCCAGTACTTC CASKTSGGPGTQYF
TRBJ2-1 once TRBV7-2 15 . TGTGCCAGCAGCTTAGCCTGGCAGGGCCATTTTGAGCAGTTCTTC CASSLAWQGHFEQFF
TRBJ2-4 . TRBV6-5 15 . TGTGCCAGCAGTCCACAGGGGGGGATCAAAAACATTCAGTACTTC CASSPQGGIKNIQYF
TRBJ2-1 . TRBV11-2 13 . TGTGCCAGCAGCCCCACCTGGGGTGGGGAGCAGTTCTTC CASSPTWGGEQFF
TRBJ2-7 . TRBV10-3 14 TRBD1 TGTGCCATCAGTCAGGGACAGGGGACCTACGAGCAGTACTTC CAISQGQGTYEQYF
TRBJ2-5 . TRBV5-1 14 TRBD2 TGCGCCAGCAGCAGGACTAGCGGGGAAGAGACCCAGTACTTC CASSRTSGEETQYF
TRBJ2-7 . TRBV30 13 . TGTGCCTGGAGTGTAGGCAGCGCCTACGAGCAGTACTTC CAWSVGSAYEQYF
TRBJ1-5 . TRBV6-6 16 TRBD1 TGTGCCAGCAGTTACTCGGACAGGGGGTTGGGTCAGCCCCAGCATTTT CASSYSDRGLGQPQHF
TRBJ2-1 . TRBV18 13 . TGTGCCAGCTCACCACTCCCGGCCCATGAGCAGTTCTTC CASSPLPAHEQFF
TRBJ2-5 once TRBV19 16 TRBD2 TGTGCCAGTAGTCCGAGCGATGGCGGGAGGAGCGAGACCCAGTACTTC CASSPSDGGRSETQYF
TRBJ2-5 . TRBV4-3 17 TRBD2 TGCGCCAGCAGCCAAGGGACTAGCGGGAGAAGGGGAGAGACCCAGTACTTC CASSQGTSGRRGETQYF
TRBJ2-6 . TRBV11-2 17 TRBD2 TGTGCCAGCTCTAGCGGGGGTAGAGGGTCTGGGGCCAACGTCCTGACTTTC CASSSGGRGSGANVLTF
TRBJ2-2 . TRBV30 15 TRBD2 TGTGCCTGGAGACGACTAGCGGGAAACACCGGGGAGCTGTTTTTT CAWRRLAGNTGELFF
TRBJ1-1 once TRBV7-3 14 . TGTGCCAGCAGCTTAGACGGTGGGGGAACTGAAGCTTTCTTT CASSLDGGGTEAFF
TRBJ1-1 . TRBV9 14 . TGTGCCAGCAGCGTAGAGGGAGCGAGCACTGAAGCTTTCTTT CASSVEGASTEAFF
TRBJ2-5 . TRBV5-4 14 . TGTGCCAGCAGCCCAGGCACCCTGGGAGAGACCCAGTACTTC CASSPGTLGETQYF
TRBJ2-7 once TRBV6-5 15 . TGTGCCAGCAGTTACTGGGCGGCCACCCACTACGAGCAGTACTTC CASSYWAATHYEQYF
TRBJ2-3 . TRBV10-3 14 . TGTGCCATCTCCGGGGGGCAGAGCACAGATACGCAGTATTTT CAISGGQSTDTQYF
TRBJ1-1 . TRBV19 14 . TGTGCCAGTAGTATAGGTACAGAGAACACTGAAGCTTTCTTT CASSIGTENTEAFF
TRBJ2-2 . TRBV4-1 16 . TGCGCCAGCAGCCAAGAGGGAAGCAGCCCCTCCGGGGAGCTGTTTTTT CASSQEGSSPSGELFF
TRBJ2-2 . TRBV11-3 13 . TGTGCCAGCAGCTTAGTAGACGGCGGGGAGCTGTTTTTT CASSLVDGGELFF
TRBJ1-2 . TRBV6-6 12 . TGTGCCAGCAGTTACTACCTGAATGGCTACACCTTC CASSYYLNGYTF
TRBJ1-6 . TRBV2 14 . TGTGCCAGCAGAATAGACGGCTCCAATTCACCCCTCCACTTT CASRIDGSNSPLHF
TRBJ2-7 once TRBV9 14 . TGTGCCAGCAGCGTTGCGGGGTCGGTATACGAGCAGTACTTC CASSVAGSVYEQYF
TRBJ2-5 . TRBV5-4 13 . TGTGCCAGCAGCTTTAGGGGTCAAGAGACCCAGTACTTC CASSFRGQETQYF
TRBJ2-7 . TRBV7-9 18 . TGTGCCAGCAGCCCACTCCCTTCCAAGGTGGGGAGCTCCTACGAGCAGTACTTC CASSPLPSKVGSSYEQYF
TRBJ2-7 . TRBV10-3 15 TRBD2 TGTGCCATCAGCTCTAGCGGGGCTAACCCCTACGAGCAGTACTTC CAISSSGANPYEQYF
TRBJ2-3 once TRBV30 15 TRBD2 TGTGCCTGGACAGAGACCGGGGGGGTTACAGATACGCAGTATTTT CAWTETGGVTDTQYF
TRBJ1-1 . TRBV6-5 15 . TGTGCCAGCAGTTACTTCAATTCAGGGTACGGTGAAGCTTTCTTT CASSYFNSGYGEAFF